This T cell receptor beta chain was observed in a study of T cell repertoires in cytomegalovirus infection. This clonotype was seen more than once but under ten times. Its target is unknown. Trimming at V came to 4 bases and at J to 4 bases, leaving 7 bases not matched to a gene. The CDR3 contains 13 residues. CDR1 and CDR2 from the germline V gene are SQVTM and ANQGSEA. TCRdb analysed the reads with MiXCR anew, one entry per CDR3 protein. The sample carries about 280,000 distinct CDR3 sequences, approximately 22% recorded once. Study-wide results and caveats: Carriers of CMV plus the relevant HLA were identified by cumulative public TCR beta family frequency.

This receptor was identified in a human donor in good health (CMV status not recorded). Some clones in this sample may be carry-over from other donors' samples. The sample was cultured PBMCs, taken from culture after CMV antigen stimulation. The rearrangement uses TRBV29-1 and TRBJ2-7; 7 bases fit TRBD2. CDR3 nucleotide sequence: TGCAGCGTTGGCGGGAGTCTTATTTACGAGCAGTACTTC. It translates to CSVGGSLIYEQYF.